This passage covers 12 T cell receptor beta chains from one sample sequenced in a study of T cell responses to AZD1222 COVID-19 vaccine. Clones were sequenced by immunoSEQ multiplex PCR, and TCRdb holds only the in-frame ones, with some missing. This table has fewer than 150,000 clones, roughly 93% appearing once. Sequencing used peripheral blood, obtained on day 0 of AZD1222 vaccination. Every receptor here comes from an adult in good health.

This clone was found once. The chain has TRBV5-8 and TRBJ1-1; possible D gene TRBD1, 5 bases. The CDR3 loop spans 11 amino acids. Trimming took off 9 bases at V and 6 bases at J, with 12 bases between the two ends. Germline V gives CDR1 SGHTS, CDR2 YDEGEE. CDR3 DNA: TGTGCCACCTTCAGGGCAGCTGAAGCTTTCTTT. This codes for CATFRAAEAFF.

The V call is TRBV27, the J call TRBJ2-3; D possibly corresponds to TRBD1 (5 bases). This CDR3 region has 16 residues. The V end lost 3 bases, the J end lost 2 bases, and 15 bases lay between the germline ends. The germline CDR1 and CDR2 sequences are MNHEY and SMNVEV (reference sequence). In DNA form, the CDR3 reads TGTGCCAGCAGTTTTCGTCCCAGGGCCTACACAGATACGCAGTATTTT. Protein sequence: CASSFRPRAYTDTQYF.

The chain's CDR3 is CASSLGAGQGAGGYTF. The DNA for the CDR3 is TGTGCCAGCAGTTTGGGAGCGGGACAGGGAGCGGGAGGCTACACCTTC. V gene TRBV27 combines with J gene TRBJ1-2; 9 nucleotides align to TRBD1. The CDR3 consists of 16 residues. J gave up 8 bases and V 3 bases, and 13 bases lay outside the gene matches. Germline V gene lookup returns CDR1 MNHEY and CDR2 SMNVEV (reference sequence).

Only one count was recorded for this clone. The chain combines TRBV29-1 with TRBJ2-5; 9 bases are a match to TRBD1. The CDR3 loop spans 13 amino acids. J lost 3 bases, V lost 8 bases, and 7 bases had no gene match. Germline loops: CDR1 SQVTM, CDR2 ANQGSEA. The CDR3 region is CSYSRTGEETQYF. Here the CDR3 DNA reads TGCAGCTATTCTCGGACAGGGGAAGAGACCCAGTACTTC.

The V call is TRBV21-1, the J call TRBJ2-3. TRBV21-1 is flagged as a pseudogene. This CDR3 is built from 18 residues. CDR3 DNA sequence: TGTGCCAGCAGCAAGGGGAGTCGCCTGGGGGTAAGCACAGATACGCAGTATTTT. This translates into CASSKGSRLGVSTDTQYF.

The CDR3 nucleotides read TGTGCCAGCAGTGAACGGGACAGGGGGCCTGGCTACACCTTC. Amino acid sequence: CASSERDRGPGYTF. The V and J genes are TRBV2 and TRBJ1-2, with TRBD1 identical over 12 bases. V was clipped by 2 bases and J by 7 bases; unmatched bases: 2. The germline gives CDR1 SNHLY, CDR2 FYNNEI. The CDR3 contains 14 residues. The full variable domain, rest sourced from reference TRBV2 and TRBJ1-2, is EPEVTQTPSHQVTQMGQEVILRCVPISNHLYFYWYRQILGQKVEFLVSFYNNEISEKSEIFDDQFSVERPDGSNFTLKIRSTKLEDSAMYFCASSERDRGPGYTFGSGTRLTVV.

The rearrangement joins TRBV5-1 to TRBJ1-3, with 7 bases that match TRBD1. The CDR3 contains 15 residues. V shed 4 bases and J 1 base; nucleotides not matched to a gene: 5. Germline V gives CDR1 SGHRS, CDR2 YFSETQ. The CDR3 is CASSLGQASGNTIYF. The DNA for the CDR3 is TGCGCCAGCAGCCTCGGACAGGCGTCTGGAAACACCATATATTTT.

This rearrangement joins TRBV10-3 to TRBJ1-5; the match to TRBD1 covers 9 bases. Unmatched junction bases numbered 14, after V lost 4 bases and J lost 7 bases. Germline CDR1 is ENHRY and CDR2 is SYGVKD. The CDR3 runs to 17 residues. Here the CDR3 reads CAISATIPGQGNQPQHF. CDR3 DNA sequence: TGTGCCATCAGTGCTACTATACCGGGACAGGGTAACCAGCCCCAGCATTTT.

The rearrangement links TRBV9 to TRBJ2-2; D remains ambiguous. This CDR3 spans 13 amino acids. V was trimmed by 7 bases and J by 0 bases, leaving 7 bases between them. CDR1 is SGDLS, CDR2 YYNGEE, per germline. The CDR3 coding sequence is TGTGCCAGCTCCTCCACGAACACCGGGGAGCTGTTTTTT. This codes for CASSSTNTGELFF.

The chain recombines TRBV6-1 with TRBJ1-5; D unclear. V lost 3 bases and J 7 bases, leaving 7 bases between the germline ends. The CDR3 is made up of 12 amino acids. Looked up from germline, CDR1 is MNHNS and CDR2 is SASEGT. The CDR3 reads CASSDSVQPQHF. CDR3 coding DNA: TGTGCCAGCAGTGATTCGGTGCAGCCCCAGCATTTT.

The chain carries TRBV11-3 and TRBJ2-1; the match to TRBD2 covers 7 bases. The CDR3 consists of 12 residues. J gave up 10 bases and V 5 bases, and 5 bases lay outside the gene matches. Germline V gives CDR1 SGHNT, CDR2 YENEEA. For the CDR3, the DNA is TGTGCCAGCAGCCCTCAGCGGGACGAGCAGTTCTTC. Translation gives CASSPQRDEQFF.

CDR3 loop: CASSQITLGHANTEAFF. The CDR3 DNA follows: TGTGCCAGCTCCCAAATTACCTTGGGACACGCGAACACTGAAGCTTTCTTT. The chain uses TRBV18 and TRBJ1-1, with D perhaps TRBD1 (6 bases). This CDR3 contains 17 residues. Trimming removed 6 bases from V and 1 base from J, with 21 bases in between. CDR1 and CDR2 from the germline V gene are KGHSH and LQKENI.